This TCR beta chain was captured by sequencing in a study of regulatory T cells after allogeneic stem cell transplantation (dated by TCRdb to 2017 to 2018). In terms of the full investigation: Patients were stratified according to whether acute graft-versus-host disease had developed within 100 days after stem cell transplantation. CD4+CD25+CD127- regulatory T cells were obtained from patient PBMCs by means of fluorescence-activated cell sorting. Conventional CD4+ T cells defined as CD4+CD25+/-CD127+ were also sorted and TCR-sequenced for comparison in the study. The study compared the regulatory T-cell TCR repertoire after allogeneic stem cell transplantation between patients with and without acute graft-versus-host disease. What the work shows at the level of the full study, not this receptor alone: Compared with patients who had graft-versus-host disease, patients without the disease had a regulatory T-cell TCR repertoire that was more focused and less diverse. In non-GvHD patients, the top 10 regulatory T-cell clones took up a significantly larger share of the repertoire, which suggests expansion of presumably allo-specific protective clones. Because the patient sample size was small, the findings needed validation in a larger cohort. No regulatory T-cell clones were found to be shared by all patients, and no significant correlation was observed between sorted cell numbers and the inverse Simpson index. No significant difference in conventional CD4+ T-cell repertoire diversity was found between patients with and without graft-versus-host disease.

Taken from cysteine to phenylalanine, the CDR3 has 18 residues. The CDR3 DNA has 54 bases and is translated from base 1. The CDR1 and CDR2 encoded by the germline V gene (reference sequence) are SGHKS and YYEKEE. V gives up 4 bases and J gives up 0 bases, and the segment between their germline ends measures 20 bases. This sample was sequenced with an Illumina MiSeq. Reverse transcription of RNA was performed with the SMARTer RACE cDNA Amplification kit, after which the TCR beta CDR3 region was amplified. The RNeasy Mini Kit was used to extract RNA from the sorted cells. TCR beta amplicons were sequenced using Illumina paired-end sequencing. The study's own analysis went as follows. MiXCR, VDJtools and the tcR R package were used for TCR repertoire analysis. Diversity was quantified with the inverse Simpson index, and clones were binned as rare, small, medium or expanded by repertoire proportion. TCRdb reran the public reads through fastp at Q25 and MiXCR, keeping productive beta chains. Rows with one shared CDR3 protein collapse into an entry with the most common genes and DNA. The authors' filters were not applied to this entry. The sample table records approximately 800 distinct CDR3 sequences; 20% to 25% of these occur just once. Of the sample, 15% to 20% falls within the top ten clones.

Comment on this clonotype: This clone's antigen is unknown. No per-base quality is available; no much larger clone lies one base away.

What the time point label conveys for this sample: 30 days after allogeneic hematopoietic stem cell transplantation. At 30 days after allogeneic hematopoietic stem cell transplantation, peripheral blood mononuclear cells were collected from the patients. This TCR came from a human patient who had an allogeneic stem cell transplant, so the T cells may come from the graft donor. The sample consisted of sorted CD4+ T cells from blood (whether regulatory or conventional is not recorded), taken 30 days after allogeneic stem cell transplant. The sequence joins TRBV5-5 to TRBJ1-3; the D segment cannot be called with confidence. The CDR3 is CASSRRPLGSSSGNTIYF. The DNA sequence is given as TGTGCCAGCAGCCGCCGCCCGTTGGGGTCAAGCTCTGGAAACACCATATATTTT. The entire variable domain, with the stretches around the CDR3 drawn from the reference TRBV5-5 and TRBJ1-3 proteins, is DAGVTQSPTHLIKTRGQQVTLRCSPISGHKSVSWYQQVLGQGPQFIFQYYEKEERGRGNFPDRFSARQFPNYSSELNVNALLLGDSALYLCASSRRPLGSSSGNTIYFGEGSWLTVV.